The clone carrying this TCR beta chain has at least ten counts. Its antigen remains unidentified. The patients, who ranged from 18 to 65 in age, presented with newly diagnosed hyperthyroidism lasting under 2 months. The sample comes from a study of T cells in Graves' hyperthyroidism and ophthalmopathy. Trimming pared 3 bases from V and 1 base from J, leaving 7 bases between. The CDR3 spans 14 residues. Using RNA transcripts as the source, TCR beta CDR3 regions were amplified. HTBI primers were used for first-round RT-PCR of the TCR CDR3. A single record per CDR3 protein comes from TCRdb applying MiXCR to the multiplex PCR reads. The sample lists hundreds of thousands of distinct CDR3 sequences; less than 15% were seen once. Whole-study findings and limits: Blood samples included most of the expanded thyroid clonotypes exceeding 0.001.

The rearrangement uses TRBV12-3 or TRBV12-4 and TRBJ1-5; D is possibly TRBD1 (6 bases). The source is a woman under 30 with Graves' hyperthyroidism. The sequenced sample was blood. Here the CDR3 DNA reads TGTGCCAGCAGTTTCAGGGGCAGCAATCAGCCCCAGCATTTT. Translation: CASSFRGSNQPQHF.